The clone carrying this TCR beta chain occurred a few times. What it binds is unknown. The authors reverse transcribed all of the isolated RNA, so sequencing captured expressed TCRB transcripts. The method was immunoSEQ multiplex PCR; TCRdb's version includes in-frame clones alone and lacks a portion of them. The table has about 220,000 clones, approximately 11% seen once. The length of the CDR3 is 15 residues. Germline lookup yields CDR1 SGHNT and CDR2 YYREEE (reference sequence). V lost 4 bases, J lost 1 base, and 13 bases lay in between. The source of the sample is a study of beta chain features in type 1 diabetes. The study's findings and limits: Type 1 diabetes patients had fewer VDJ junction insertions and more deletions.

The clonotype originates from a young man in good health. Sequenced material: central memory CD4+ T cells from blood. J is TRBJ2-3 and V is TRBV5-4; D is ambiguous. As DNA, the CDR3 is TGTGCCAGCAGCGTCGGTTCTGTGCGCACAGATACGCAGTATTTT. Protein: CASSVGSVRTDTQYF. The whole variable domain, remainder taken from reference TRBV5-4 and TRBJ2-3, is ETGVTQSPTHLIKTRGQQVTLRCSSQSGHNTVSWYQQALGQGPQFIFQYYREEENGRGNFPPRFSGLQFPNYSSELNVNALELDDSALYLCASSVGSVRTDTQYFGPGTRLTVL.